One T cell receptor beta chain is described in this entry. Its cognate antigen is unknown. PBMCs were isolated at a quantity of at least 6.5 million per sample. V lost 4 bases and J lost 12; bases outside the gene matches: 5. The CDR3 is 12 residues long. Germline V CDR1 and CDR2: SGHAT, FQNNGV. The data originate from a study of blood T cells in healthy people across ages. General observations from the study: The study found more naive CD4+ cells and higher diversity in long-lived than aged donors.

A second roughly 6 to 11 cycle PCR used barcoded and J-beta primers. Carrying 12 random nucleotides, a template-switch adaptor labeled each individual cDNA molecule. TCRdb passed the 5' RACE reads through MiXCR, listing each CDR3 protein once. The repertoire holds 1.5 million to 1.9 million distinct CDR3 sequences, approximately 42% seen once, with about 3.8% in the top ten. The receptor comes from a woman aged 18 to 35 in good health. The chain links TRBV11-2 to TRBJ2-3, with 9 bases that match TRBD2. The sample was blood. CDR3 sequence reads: CASSSAGGLQYF. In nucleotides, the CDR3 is TGTGCCAGCAGCTCGGCGGGGGGGCTTCAGTATTTT.